Here is one T cell receptor (beta chain) with its context. The study left out patients who had uncontrolled infection, other autoimmune disease, pregnancy or lactation. Diagnostic assessment was based on clinical symptoms, serum thyroxine and TRAb, thyroid ultrasound and orbital computed tomography. Out of 10 ml of fresh peripheral blood came the PBMCs. Germline V lookup: CDR1 SGDLS, CDR2 YYNGEE. The CDR3 has 14 residues. V lost 1 base and J 5 bases, leaving 10 bases between the germline ends. The data belong to a study of T cells in Graves' hyperthyroidism and ophthalmopathy. Regions amplified from RNA transcripts were the TCR beta CDR3 regions. In the first-round RT-PCR of the TCR CDR3, the HTBI primer set was used. TCRdb processed the multiplex PCR reads anew with MiXCR; each CDR3 protein has one entry. Here the sample spans fewer than 450,000 distinct CDR3 sequences, 15% to 20% being singletons.

Sequencing was performed on blood. The chain has TRBV9 and TRBJ1-5; the D gene is possibly TRBD1 (5 bases). The clonotype comes from a man aged 18 to 30 with Graves' ophthalmopathy. The CDR3 DNA reads as TGTGCCAGCAGCGTAAATGGGGGATATCAGCCCCAGCATTTT. This gives the protein CASSVNGGYQPQHF.